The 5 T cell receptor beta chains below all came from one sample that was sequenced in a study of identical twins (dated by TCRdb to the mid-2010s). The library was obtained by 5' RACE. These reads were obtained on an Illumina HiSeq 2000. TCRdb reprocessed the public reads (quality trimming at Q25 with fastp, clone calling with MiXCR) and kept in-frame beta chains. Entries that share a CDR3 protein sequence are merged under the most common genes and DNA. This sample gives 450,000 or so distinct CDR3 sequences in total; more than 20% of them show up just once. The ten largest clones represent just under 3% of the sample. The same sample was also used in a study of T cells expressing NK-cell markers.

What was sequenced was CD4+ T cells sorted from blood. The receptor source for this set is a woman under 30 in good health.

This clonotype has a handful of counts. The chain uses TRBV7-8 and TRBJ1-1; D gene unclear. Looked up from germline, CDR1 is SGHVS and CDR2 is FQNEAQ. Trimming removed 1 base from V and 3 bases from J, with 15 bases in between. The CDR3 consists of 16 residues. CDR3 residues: CASSLGGGRVDTEAFF. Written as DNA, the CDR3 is TGTGCCAGCAGCTTAGGCGGAGGGCGGGTGGACACTGAAGCTTTCTTT.

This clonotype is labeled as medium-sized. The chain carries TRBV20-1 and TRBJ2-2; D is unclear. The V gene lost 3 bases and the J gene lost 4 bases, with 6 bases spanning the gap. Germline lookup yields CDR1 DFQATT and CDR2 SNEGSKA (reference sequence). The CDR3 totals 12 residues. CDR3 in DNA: TGCAGTGCTAGGAATCCCACCGGGGAGCTGTTTTTT. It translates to CSARNPTGELFF.

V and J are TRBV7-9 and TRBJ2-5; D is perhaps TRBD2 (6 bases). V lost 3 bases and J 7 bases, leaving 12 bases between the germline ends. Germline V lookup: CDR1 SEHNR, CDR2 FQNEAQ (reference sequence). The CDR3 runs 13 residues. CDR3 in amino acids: CASSLREKGTQYF. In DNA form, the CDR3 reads TGTGCCAGCAGCTTGCGGGAAAAGGGGACCCAGTACTTC.

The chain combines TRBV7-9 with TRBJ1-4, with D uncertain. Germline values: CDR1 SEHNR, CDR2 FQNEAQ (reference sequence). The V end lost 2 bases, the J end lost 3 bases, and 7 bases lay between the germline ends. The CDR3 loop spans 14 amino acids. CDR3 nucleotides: TGTGCCAGCAGCTTACACCAGTCTAATGAAAAACTGTTTTTT. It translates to CASSLHQSNEKLFF. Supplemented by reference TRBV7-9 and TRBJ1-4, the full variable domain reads DTGVSQNPRHKITKRGQNVTFRCDPISEHNRLYWYRQTLGQGPEFLTYFQNEAQLEKSRLLSDRFSAERPKGSFSTLEIQRTEQGDSAMYLCASSLHQSNEKLFFGSGTQLSVL.

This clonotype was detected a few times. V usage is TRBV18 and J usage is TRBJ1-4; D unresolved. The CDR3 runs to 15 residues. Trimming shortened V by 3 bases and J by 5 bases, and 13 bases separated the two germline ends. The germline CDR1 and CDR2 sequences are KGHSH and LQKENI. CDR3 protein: CASSPAGIGNEKLFF. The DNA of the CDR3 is TGTGCCAGCTCACCTGCGGGTATTGGCAATGAAAAACTGTTTTTT. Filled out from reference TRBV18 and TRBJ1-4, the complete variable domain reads NAGVMQNPRHLVRRRGQEARLRCSPMKGHSHVYWYRQLPEEGLKFMVYLQKENIIDESGMPKERFSAEFPKEGPSILRIQQVVRGDSAAYFCASSPAGIGNEKLFFGSGTQLSVL.